The next 3 T cell receptor beta chains were all read from a single sample in a study of cytomegalovirus exposure and HLA in healthy donors. Primers included in the PCR were 60 Vbeta and 13 Jbeta primers. TCRdb's copy holds only in-frame clones and misses some; the assay was immunoSEQ multiplex PCR. The table lists 150,000 or so clones, more than 60% of them singletons, with roughly 4.2% in the top ten. Sequencing was carried out using PBMCs. The receptors shown here come from a woman between 40 and 55 years old in good health and CMV-seronegative.

Only a few counts were recorded for this clone. The chain couples TRBV5-1 to TRBJ1-1; TRBD1 might be the D (6 bases). The V end was cut by 5 bases, the J end by 4 bases, with 15 bases between. This CDR3 region has 14 residues. Germline-derived CDR1 and CDR2 are SGHRS and YFSETQ. The CDR3 nucleotides are TGCGCCAGCAGTTACACAGGGATAGCCACTGAAGCTTTCTTT. Translation: CASSYTGIATEAFF.

The gene calls are TRBV7-6 and TRBJ2-5; 7 bases are a match to TRBD2. The germline gives CDR1 SGHVS, CDR2 FNYEAQ. J lost 9 bases, V lost 7 bases, and 17 bases had no gene match. CDR3 length: 15 residues. In nucleotides, the CDR3 is TGTGCCAGCACCCTTGGAGCGGGAAAGTCCGAGTCCCAGTACTTC. This codes for CASTLGAGKSESQYF.

This sequence joins TRBV5-4 and TRBJ2-3; 12 bases fit TRBD1. J was trimmed by 2 bases and V by 4 bases; bases with no gene match: 5. In germline, CDR1 is SGHNT, CDR2 YYREEE (reference sequence). The CDR3 has 16 amino acids. CDR3 sequence (DNA): TGTGCCAGCAGCCCTGGGACAGGGGGCCCCACAGATACGCAGTATTTT. Its translation: CASSPGTGGPTDTQYF. The full variable domain, in which reference TRBV5-4 and TRBJ2-3 provide the parts outside the CDR3, is ETGVTQSPTHLIKTRGQQVTLRCSSQSGHNTVSWYQQALGQGPQFIFQYYREEENGRGNFPPRFSGLQFPNYSSELNVNALELDDSALYLCASSPGTGGPTDTQYFGPGTRLTVL.